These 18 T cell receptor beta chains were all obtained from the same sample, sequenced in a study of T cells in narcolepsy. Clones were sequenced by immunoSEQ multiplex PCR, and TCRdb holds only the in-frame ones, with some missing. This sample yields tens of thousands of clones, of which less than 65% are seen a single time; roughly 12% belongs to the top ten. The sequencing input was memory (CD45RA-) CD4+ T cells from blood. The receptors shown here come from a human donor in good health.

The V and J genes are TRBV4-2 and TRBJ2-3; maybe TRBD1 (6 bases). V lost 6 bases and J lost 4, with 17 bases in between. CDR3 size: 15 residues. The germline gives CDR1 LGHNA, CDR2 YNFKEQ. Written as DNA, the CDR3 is TGTGCCAGCAGGCAGGGGTCTAGCTTGTCAGATACGCAGTATTTT. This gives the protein CASRQGSSLSDTQYF.

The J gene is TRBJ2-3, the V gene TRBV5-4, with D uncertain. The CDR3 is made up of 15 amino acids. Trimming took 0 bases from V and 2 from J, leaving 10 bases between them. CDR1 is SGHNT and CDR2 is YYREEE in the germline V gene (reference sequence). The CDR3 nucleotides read TGTGCCAGCAGCTTGGAGCCCTCCCACACAGATACGCAGTATTTT. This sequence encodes CASSLEPSHTDTQYF.

The DNA of the CDR3 is TGTGCCTGGACCCGCGATGGGAGCGCTGAAGCTTTCTTT. As protein: CAWTRDGSAEAFF. The genes are TRBV30 and TRBJ1-1; D gene uncertain. Trimming cost V 4 bases and J 6 bases, with 15 bases left between them. From germline, CDR1 is GTSNPN and CDR2 SVGIG (reference sequence). This CDR3 region has 13 residues. The entire variable domain, with the rest obtained from reference TRBV30 and TRBJ1-1, is as follows: SQTIHQWPATLVQPVGSPLSLECTVEGTSNPNLYWYRQAAGRGLQLLFYSVGIGQISSEVPQNLSASRPQDRQFILSSKKLLLSDSGFYLCAWTRDGSAEAFFGQGTRLTVV.

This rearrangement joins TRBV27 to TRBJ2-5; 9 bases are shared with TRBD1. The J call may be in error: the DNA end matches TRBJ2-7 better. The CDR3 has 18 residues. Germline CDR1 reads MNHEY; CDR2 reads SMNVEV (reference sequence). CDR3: CASSFFNVGTGYFSEQYF. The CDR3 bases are TGTGCCAGCAGTTTTTTCAACGTAGGGACAGGGTACTTCAGCGAGCAGTACTTC.

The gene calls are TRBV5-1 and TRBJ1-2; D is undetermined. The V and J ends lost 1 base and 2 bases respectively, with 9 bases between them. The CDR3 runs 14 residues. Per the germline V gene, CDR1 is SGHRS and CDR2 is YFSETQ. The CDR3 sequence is CASSLYQPNYGYTF. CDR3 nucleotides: TGCGCCAGCAGCTTGTACCAACCGAACTATGGCTACACCTTC.

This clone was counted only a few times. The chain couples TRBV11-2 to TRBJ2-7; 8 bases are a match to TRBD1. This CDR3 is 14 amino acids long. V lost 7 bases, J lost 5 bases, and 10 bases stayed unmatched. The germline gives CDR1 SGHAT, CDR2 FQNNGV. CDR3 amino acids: CASNNWTGNNEQYF. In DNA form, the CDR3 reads TGTGCCAGCAACAATTGGACAGGGAACAACGAGCAGTACTTC.

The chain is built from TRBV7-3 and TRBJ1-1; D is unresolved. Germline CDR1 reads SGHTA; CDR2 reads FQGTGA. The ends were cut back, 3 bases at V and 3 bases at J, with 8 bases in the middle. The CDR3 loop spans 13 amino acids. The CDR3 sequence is CASSFSQDTEAFF. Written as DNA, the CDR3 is TGTGCCAGCAGCTTCTCGCAGGACACTGAAGCTTTCTTT.

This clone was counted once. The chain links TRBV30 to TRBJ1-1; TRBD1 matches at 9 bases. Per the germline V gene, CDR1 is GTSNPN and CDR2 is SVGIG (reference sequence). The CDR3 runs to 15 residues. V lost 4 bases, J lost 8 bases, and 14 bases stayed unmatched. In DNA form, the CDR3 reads TGTGCCTGGACAATAGGACTCGGGACAGGGACCGAAGCTTTCTTT. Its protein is CAWTIGLGTGTEAFF.

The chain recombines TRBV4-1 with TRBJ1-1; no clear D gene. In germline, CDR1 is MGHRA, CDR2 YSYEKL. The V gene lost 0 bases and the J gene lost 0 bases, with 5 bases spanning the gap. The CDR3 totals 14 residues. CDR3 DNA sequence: TGCGCCAGCAGCCAAGACCCCGTGAACACTGAAGCTTTCTTT. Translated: CASSQDPVNTEAFF.

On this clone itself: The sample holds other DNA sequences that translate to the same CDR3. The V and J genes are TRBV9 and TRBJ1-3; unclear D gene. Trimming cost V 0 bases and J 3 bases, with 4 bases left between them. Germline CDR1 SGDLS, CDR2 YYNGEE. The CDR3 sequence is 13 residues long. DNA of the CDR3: TGTGCCAGCAGCGTAGGCGGTGGAAACACCATATATTTT. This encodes CASSVGGGNTIYF. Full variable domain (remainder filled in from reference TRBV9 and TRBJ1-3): DSGVTQTPKHLITATGQRVTLRCSPRSGDLSVYWYQQSLDQGLQFLIQYYNGEERAKGNILERFSAQQFPDLHSELNLSSLELGDSALYFCASSVGGGNTIYFGEGSWLTVV.

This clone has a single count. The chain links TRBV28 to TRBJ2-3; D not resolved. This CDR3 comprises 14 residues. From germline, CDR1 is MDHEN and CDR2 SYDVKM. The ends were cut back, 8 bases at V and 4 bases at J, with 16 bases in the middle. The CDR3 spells CASRRRAGPDTQYF. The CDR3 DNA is TGTGCCAGCCGAAGAAGGGCAGGCCCAGATACGCAGTATTTT. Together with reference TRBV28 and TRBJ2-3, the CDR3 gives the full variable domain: DVKVTQSSRYLVKRTGEKVFLECVQDMDHENMFWYRQDPGLGLRLIYFSYDVKMKEKGDIPEGYSVSREKKERFSLILESASTNQTSMYLCASRRRAGPDTQYFGPGTRLTVL.

CDR3 amino acids: CASSQGEASGSTDTQYF. The DNA of the CDR3 is TGTGCCAGCAGCCAAGGGGAGGCTAGCGGTAGCACAGATACGCAGTATTTT. The chain links TRBV4-2 to TRBJ2-3, with 7 bases that match TRBD2. The V and J ends lost 1 base and 0 bases, in that order; junction bases with no gene match: 7. The germline gives CDR1 LGHNA, CDR2 YNFKEQ. This CDR3 comprises 17 residues.

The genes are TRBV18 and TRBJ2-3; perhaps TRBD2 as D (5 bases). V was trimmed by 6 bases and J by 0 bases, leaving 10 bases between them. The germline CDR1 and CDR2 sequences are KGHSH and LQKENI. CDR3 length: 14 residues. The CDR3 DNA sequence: TGTGCCAGCTCCCGGAGGCAGAGCACAGATACGCAGTATTTT. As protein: CASSRRQSTDTQYF.

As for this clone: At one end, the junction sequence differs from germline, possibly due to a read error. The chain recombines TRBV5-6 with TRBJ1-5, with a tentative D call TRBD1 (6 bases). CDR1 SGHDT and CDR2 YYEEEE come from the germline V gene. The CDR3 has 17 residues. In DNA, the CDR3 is TGTGCCCGCAGCTTCGGGGGGGCTCCCTCTAGCAATCAGCCCCAGCATTTT. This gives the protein CARSFGGAPSSNQPQHF. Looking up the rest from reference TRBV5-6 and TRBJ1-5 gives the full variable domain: DAGVTQSPTHLIKTRGQQVTLRCSPKSGHDTVSWYQQALGQGPQFIFQYYEEEERQRGNFPDRFSGHQFPNYSSELNVNALLLGDSALYLCARSFGGAPSSNQPQHFGDGTRLSIL.

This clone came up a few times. For the CDR3, the DNA is TGTGCCAGCAGCTTCGGAAGGGGCGACACCGGGGAGCTGTTTTTT. It yields the protein CASSFGRGDTGELFF. The gene calls are TRBV11-2 and TRBJ2-2; D perhaps matches TRBD1 (5 bases). The CDR3 has 15 residues. The V gene's germline CDR1 is SGHAT and CDR2 FQNNGV. V was shortened by 3 bases and J by 3 bases, with 11 bases between the two germline ends.

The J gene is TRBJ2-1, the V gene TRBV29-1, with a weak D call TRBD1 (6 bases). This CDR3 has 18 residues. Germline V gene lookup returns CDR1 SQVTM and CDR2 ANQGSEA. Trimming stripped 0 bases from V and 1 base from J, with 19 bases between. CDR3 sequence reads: CSVEDTLPGHPSYNEQFF. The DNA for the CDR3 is TGCAGCGTTGAAGATACTCTACCGGGACACCCTTCCTACAATGAGCAGTTCTTC.

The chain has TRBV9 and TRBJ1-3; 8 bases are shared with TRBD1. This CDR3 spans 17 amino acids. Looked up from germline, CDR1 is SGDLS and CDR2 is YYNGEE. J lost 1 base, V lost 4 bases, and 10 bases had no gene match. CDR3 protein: CASSLTGGWGSGNTIYF. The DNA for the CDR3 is TGTGCCAGCAGCCTTACAGGGGGTTGGGGGTCTGGAAACACCATATATTTT.

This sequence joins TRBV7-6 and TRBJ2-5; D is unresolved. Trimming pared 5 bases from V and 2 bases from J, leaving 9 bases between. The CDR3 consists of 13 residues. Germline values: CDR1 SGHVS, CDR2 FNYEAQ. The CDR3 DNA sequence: TGTGCCAGCAGCGCCGTAAGTCAAGAGACCCAGTACTTC. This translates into CASSAVSQETQYF.